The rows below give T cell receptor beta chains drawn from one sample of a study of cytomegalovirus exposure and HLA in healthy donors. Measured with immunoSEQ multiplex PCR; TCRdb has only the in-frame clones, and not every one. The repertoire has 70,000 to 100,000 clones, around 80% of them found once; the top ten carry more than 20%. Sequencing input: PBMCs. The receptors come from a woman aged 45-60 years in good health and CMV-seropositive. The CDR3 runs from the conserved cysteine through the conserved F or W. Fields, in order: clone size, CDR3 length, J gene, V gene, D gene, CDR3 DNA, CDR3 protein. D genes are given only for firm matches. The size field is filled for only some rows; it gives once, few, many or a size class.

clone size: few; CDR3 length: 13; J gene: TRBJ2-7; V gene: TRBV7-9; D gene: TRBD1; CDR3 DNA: TGTGCCAGCAGCACCGGGACAGGCTACGAGCAGTACTTC; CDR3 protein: CASSTGTGYEQYF
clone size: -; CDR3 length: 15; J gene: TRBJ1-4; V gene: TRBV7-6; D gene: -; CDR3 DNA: TGTGCCAGCAGCTTAGGGGACTCCAAGAATGAAAAACTGTTTTTT; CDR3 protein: CASSLGDSKNEKLFF
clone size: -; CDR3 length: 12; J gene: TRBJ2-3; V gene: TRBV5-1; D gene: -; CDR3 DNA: TGCGCCAGCAGCTCAGGGCCAGATACGCAGTATTTT; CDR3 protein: CASSSGPDTQYF
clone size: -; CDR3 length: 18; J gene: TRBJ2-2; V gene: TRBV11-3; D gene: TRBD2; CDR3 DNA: TGTGCCAGCAGCATATCCGGGACTAGCGGGAGCGGCACCGGGGAGCTGTTTTTT; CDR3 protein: CASSISGTSGSGTGELFF
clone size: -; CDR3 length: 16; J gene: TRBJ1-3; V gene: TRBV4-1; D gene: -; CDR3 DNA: TGCGCCAGCAGCCCAAAGGAGGGGGGGCCTGGAAACACCATATATTTT; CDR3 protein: CASSPKEGGPGNTIYF
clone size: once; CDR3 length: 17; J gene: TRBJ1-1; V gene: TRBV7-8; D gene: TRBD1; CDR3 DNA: TGTGCCAGCAGCTTAACTGGGACAGGGGGCGAGGGCACTGAAGCTTTCTTT; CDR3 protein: CASSLTGTGGEGTEAFF
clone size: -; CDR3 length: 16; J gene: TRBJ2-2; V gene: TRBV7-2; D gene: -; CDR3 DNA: TGTGCCAGCAGCTCCCTCAGTAGCGGCTGGGCCGGGGAGCTGTTTTTT; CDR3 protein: CASSSLSSGWAGELFF
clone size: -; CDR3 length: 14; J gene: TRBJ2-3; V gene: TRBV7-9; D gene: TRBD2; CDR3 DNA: TGTGCCACTCGCCCGGGGGGGCGAACAGATACGCAGTATTTT; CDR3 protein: CATRPGGRTDTQYF
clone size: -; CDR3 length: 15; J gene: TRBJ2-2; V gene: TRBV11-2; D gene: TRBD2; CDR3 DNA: TGTGCCAGCAGCCAGGGACTAGCGAACACCGGGGAGCTGTTTTTT; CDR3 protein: CASSQGLANTGELFF
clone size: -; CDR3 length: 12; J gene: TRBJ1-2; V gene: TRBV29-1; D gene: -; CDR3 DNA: TGCAGCGTACTGGCCAGGGACTATGGCTACACCTTC; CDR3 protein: CSVLARDYGYTF
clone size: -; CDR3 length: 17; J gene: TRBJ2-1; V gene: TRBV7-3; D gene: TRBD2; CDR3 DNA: TGTGCCAGCAGCTTAGGACTAGCGGGGGGACTAGGGAATGAGCAGTTCTTC; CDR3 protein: CASSLGLAGGLGNEQFF
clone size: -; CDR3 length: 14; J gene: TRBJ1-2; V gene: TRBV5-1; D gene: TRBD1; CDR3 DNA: TGCGCCAGCAGCTTAAACAGGGGGGACTATGGCTACACCTTC; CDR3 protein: CASSLNRGDYGYTF
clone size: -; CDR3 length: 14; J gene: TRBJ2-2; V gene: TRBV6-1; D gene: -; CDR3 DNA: TGTGCCAGTCCGGGGGACCCGAACACCGGGGAGCTGTTTTTT; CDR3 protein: CASPGDPNTGELFF
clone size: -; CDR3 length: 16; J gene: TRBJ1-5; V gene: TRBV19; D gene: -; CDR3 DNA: TGTGCCAGTAGTCCCGACCGGACACGGGCCGATCAGCCCCAGCATTTT; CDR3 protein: CASSPDRTRADQPQHF
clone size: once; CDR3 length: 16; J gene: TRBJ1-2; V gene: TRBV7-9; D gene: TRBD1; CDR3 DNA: TGTGCCAGCAGCTCAGACAGGGGGCCCGCTAACTATGGCTACACCTTC; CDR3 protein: CASSSDRGPANYGYTF
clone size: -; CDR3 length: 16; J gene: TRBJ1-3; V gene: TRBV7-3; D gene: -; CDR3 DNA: TGTGCCAGCAGCTTAAGTGGAGGGAGCTCTGGAAACACCATATATTTT; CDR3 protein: CASSLSGGSSGNTIYF
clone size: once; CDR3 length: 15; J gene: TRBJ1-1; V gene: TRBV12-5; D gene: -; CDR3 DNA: TGTGCTAGTGGTTTGGTAATAGGGAGGAACACTGAAGCTTTCTTT; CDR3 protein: CASGLVIGRNTEAFF
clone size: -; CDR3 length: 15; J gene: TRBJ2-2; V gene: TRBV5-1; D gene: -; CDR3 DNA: TGCGCCAGCAGCCTGGGGGCAGGGGAGATCGGGGAGCTGTTTTTT; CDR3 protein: CASSLGAGEIGELFF